These T cell receptor beta chains were read from a single sample in a study of blood T cell repertoires in COVID-19. Generated by immunoSEQ multiplex PCR, the TCRdb table keeps only in-frame clones and is missing some. The sample contains 250,000 to 300,000 clones, 86% of which appear only once. What was sequenced was peripheral blood. The receptors stem from a woman in her 30s with COVID-19, enrolled during active disease. CDR3s include the opening cysteine and the closing phenylalanine or tryptophan. The order of the fields is V gene, clone size, J gene, D gene, CDR3 protein, CDR3 DNA. D genes are given only for firm matches. Clone size is given for some rows only: seen once, a few or many times, or a class if the clone is expanded.

V: TRBV6-6
size: few
J: TRBJ2-4
D: .
CDR3: CASSPGDIQYF
DNA: TGTGCCAGCAGTCCCGGAGACATTCAGTACTTC

V: TRBV4-1
size: .
J: TRBJ2-2
D: TRBD2
CDR3: CASSQPGLAVTTGELFF
DNA: TGCGCCAGCAGCCAGCCGGGACTAGCGGTAACAACCGGGGAGCTGTTTTTT

V: TRBV7-9
size: .
J: TRBJ2-7
D: .
CDR3: CASSFLAAGAGEQYF
DNA: TGTGCCAGCAGCTTCCTGGCGGCGGGGGCAGGCGAGCAGTACTTC

V: TRBV6-5
size: .
J: TRBJ1-2
D: .
CDR3: CASSFYSGTDYTF
DNA: TGTGCCAGCAGTTTCTATTCAGGGACTGACTACACCTTC

V: TRBV5-1
size: .
J: TRBJ2-1
D: TRBD2
CDR3: CASSPGLAGANEQFF
DNA: TGCGCCAGCAGCCCCGGACTAGCGGGGGCAAATGAGCAGTTCTTC

V: TRBV3-1/TRBV3-2
size: few
J: TRBJ2-7
D: .
CDR3: CASSHQLRRGEQYF
DNA: TGTGCCAGCAGCCACCAGTTACGTCGGGGAGAGCAGTACTTC

V: TRBV27
size: .
J: TRBJ1-2
D: .
CDR3: CASTERVGYGYTF
DNA: TGTGCCAGCACCGAGAGGGTAGGGTATGGCTACACCTTC

V: TRBV18
size: .
J: TRBJ2-5
D: .
CDR3: CASSPLGADLETQYF
DNA: TGTGCCAGCTCACCACTAGGGGCCGATCTGGAGACCCAGTACTTC

V: TRBV5-4
size: few
J: TRBJ2-1
D: TRBD2
CDR3: CASIGGRSYNEQFF
DNA: TGTGCCAGCATCGGCGGGAGATCCTACAATGAGCAGTTCTTC

V: TRBV7-9
size: .
J: TRBJ2-3
D: .
CDR3: CASTTLASTDTQYF
DNA: TGTGCCAGCACCACACTAGCTAGCACAGATACGCAGTATTTT

V: TRBV5-1
size: .
J: TRBJ2-3
D: .
CDR3: CASSFGGPGTDTQYF
DNA: TGCGCCAGCAGCTTCGGGGGGCCGGGGACAGATACGCAGTATTTT

V: TRBV11-2
size: .
J: TRBJ1-2
D: TRBD1
CDR3: CASSLRQGAIFGYTF
DNA: TGTGCCAGCAGCTTACGGCAGGGGGCGATTTTCGGCTACACCTTC

V: TRBV2
size: .
J: TRBJ2-7
D: TRBD2
CDR3: CASSARSRLAGGEQYF
DNA: TGTGCCAGCAGTGCCCGTAGCAGACTAGCGGGGGGCGAGCAGTACTTC

V: TRBV4-1
size: .
J: TRBJ2-1
D: TRBD2
CDR3: CASSQEPASGGTEQFF
DNA: TGCGCCAGCAGCCAAGAGCCGGCTAGCGGGGGGACTGAGCAGTTCTTC

V: TRBV5-6
size: .
J: TRBJ1-6
D: .
CDR3: CASSLAPGGSSPLHF
DNA: TGTGCCAGCAGCTTGGCCCCGGGGGGTAGTTCACCCCTCCACTTT

V: TRBV5-4
size: .
J: TRBJ2-7
D: .
CDR3: CASSWGELSYEQYF
DNA: TGTGCCAGCAGCTGGGGCGAGCTCTCCTACGAGCAGTACTTC

V: TRBV2
size: .
J: TRBJ1-1
D: TRBD1
CDR3: CASTGDRGQGTEAFF
DNA: TGTGCCAGCACTGGGGACAGGGGACAGGGGACTGAAGCTTTCTTT

V: TRBV19
size: .
J: TRBJ1-5
D: .
CDR3: CASSIPSGSNQPQHF
DNA: TGTGCCAGTAGTATACCTTCCGGTAGCAATCAGCCCCAGCATTTT

V: TRBV6-5
size: .
J: TRBJ1-1
D: .
CDR3: CASSSQGKDTEAFF
DNA: TGTGCCAGCAGTTCACAGGGAAAGGACACTGAAGCTTTCTTT

V: TRBV6-5
size: once
J: TRBJ2-3
D: TRBD1
CDR3: CASQGQGGYTQYF
DNA: TGTGCCAGCCAGGGACAGGGGGGGTATACGCAGTATTTT

V: TRBV25-1
size: .
J: TRBJ1-5
D: TRBD1
CDR3: CASSARDRGWNQPQHF
DNA: TGTGCCAGCAGTGCCCGGGACAGGGGGTGGAATCAGCCCCAGCATTTT

V: TRBV5-1
size: .
J: TRBJ1-5
D: TRBD1
CDR3: CASSPSTGPNQPQHF
DNA: TGCGCCAGCAGCCCCTCGACAGGGCCCAATCAGCCCCAGCATTTT

V: TRBV7-6
size: .
J: TRBJ2-7
D: TRBD2
CDR3: CASRGGSSYEQYF
DNA: TGTGCCAGCAGGGGGGGGTCTTCCTACGAGCAGTACTTC

V: TRBV2
size: .
J: TRBJ1-1
D: .
CDR3: CASSDRGDTEAFF
DNA: TGTGCCAGCAGTGATCGGGGTGACACTGAAGCTTTCTTT

V: TRBV5-6
size: .
J: TRBJ1-2
D: .
CDR3: CASSLRGGYTF
DNA: TGTGCCAGCAGCCTCAGGGGTGGCTACACCTTC

V: TRBV18
size: few
J: TRBJ2-2
D: .
CDR3: CASSPGSGTGELFF
DNA: TGTGCCAGCTCACCAGGCTCAGGCACCGGGGAGCTGTTTTTT

V: TRBV6-5
size: .
J: TRBJ1-2
D: .
CDR3: CASSYFDTGSGYTF
DNA: TGTGCCAGCAGTTACTTCGACACAGGGAGCGGCTACACCTTC

V: TRBV19
size: .
J: TRBJ1-5
D: .
CDR3: CASSSLGQPQHF
DNA: TGTGCCAGTAGTAGTCTCGGTCAGCCCCAGCATTTT

V: TRBV3-1/TRBV3-2
size: .
J: TRBJ2-5
D: .
CDR3: CASSREVYQETQYF
DNA: TGTGCCAGCAGCCGGGAGGTCTACCAAGAGACCCAGTACTTC

V: TRBV6-5
size: .
J: TRBJ1-2
D: .
CDR3: CASSYGTGQPGRGYTF
DNA: TGTGCCAGCAGTTACGGTACAGGGCAACCCGGGAGGGGCTACACCTTC

V: TRBV4-2
size: once
J: TRBJ1-1
D: .
CDR3: CASSQVGQGYTEAFF
DNA: TGTGCCAGCAGCCAAGTCGGGCAGGGTTACACTGAAGCTTTCTTT

V: TRBV7-8
size: .
J: TRBJ1-2
D: .
CDR3: CASSLAGQGWTNYGYTF
DNA: TGTGCCAGCAGCTTAGCGGGGCAGGGATGGACTAACTATGGCTACACCTTC

V: TRBV18
size: .
J: TRBJ2-1
D: .
CDR3: CASSPLQGNNEQFF
DNA: TGTGCCAGCTCACCGTTACAGGGAAACAATGAGCAGTTCTTC

V: TRBV5-1
size: .
J: TRBJ1-2
D: .
CDR3: CASSLPDRNYGYTF
DNA: TGCGCCAGCAGCTTGCCAGATCGAAACTATGGCTACACCTTC

V: TRBV18
size: .
J: TRBJ1-2
D: TRBD1
CDR3: CASSPGGDRGLSAGYTF
DNA: TGTGCCAGCTCACCAGGGGGGGACAGGGGGCTTTCGGCCGGCTACACCTTC

V: TRBV7-9
size: .
J: TRBJ2-1
D: TRBD2
CDR3: CASSLGSGGRGNEQFF
DNA: TGTGCCAGCAGCTTAGGGAGCGGGGGGAGGGGCAATGAGCAGTTCTTC

V: TRBV10-2
size: .
J: TRBJ2-5
D: TRBD2
CDR3: CASSSTGTSESETQYF
DNA: TGCGCCAGCAGTTCTACCGGGACTAGCGAGTCGGAGACCCAGTACTTC